The sequence of this T cell receptor (beta chain) was determined in a study of blood T cell repertoires in COVID-19. Methods used by the authors: Estimated nucleated cell counts came from reference gene primer amplification. TCRdb's table, derived via immunoSEQ multiplex PCR, lists solely in-frame clones and lacks some. For V, J and clone size, that table is used; D and trimming come from the DNA. The sample records more than 200,000 clones, around 87% being singletons. The study recruited people aged 18 to 89 years across about two dozen US areas. Donors were grouped by their self-reported clinical history. In its sample, this clone was seen a few times. The CDR3 covers 14 residues. With 7 bases removed from V and 0 bases from J, the gap between germline ends came to 9 bases. The germline V gene encodes CDR1 MNHEY and CDR2 SVGAGI.

The chain links TRBV6-5 to TRBJ2-2, with a possible D match to TRBD1 (6 bases). The TCR was taken from a woman between 25 and 40 years old with acute COVID-19. The material sequenced was PBMCs or T cells enriched from blood (not recorded which). The CDR3 DNA reads TGTGCCAGCAATAGGGACACGAACACCGGGGAGCTGTTTTTT. Its protein is CASNRDTNTGELFF.